A selection of T cell receptor beta chains follows, all from one sample in a study of blood T cell repertoires in COVID-19. Sequencing was performed with immunoSEQ multiplex PCR; in TCRdb, only in-frame clones are kept and a portion is missing. This sample yields approximately 100,000 clones, of which approximately 90% are seen a single time; around 3.1% belongs to the top ten. Sample: peripheral blood. These receptors were collected from a man aged 45-65 years in a cohort sampled during active COVID-19. The CDR3 runs from the conserved cysteine through the conserved F or W. Clone size is stated in some rows and not others, as once, few, many or a class when expanded.

abundance	v_gene	len	j_gene	CDR3aa
NA	TRBV3-1/TRBV3-2	18	TRBJ2-2	CASSIRSRTSGPTGELFF
NA	TRBV25-1	14	TRBJ1-2	CASSTGQGARGYTF
NA	TRBV20-1	16	TRBJ1-6	CSASRDSPGGRSPLHF
NA	TRBV19	14	TRBJ2-4	CATTAAPQLRIQYF
NA	TRBV5-6	13	TRBJ2-7	CASSRTGGGEQYF
NA	TRBV10-2	13	TRBJ1-4	CASRPGTAEKLFF
NA	TRBV5-1	15	TRBJ1-6	CASSSGVLRNSPLHF
NA	TRBV10-3	16	TRBJ1-5	CAISESPSGGSQPQHF
NA	TRBV5-1	15	TRBJ2-2	CASSPIPLGGRELFF
NA	TRBV19	16	TRBJ2-7	CASSIQSASRAYEQYF
few	TRBV14	13	TRBJ1-2	CASSQDYSYGYTF
few	TRBV5-1	15	TRBJ1-4	CASSSKPGLNEKLFF
NA	TRBV9	15	TRBJ1-5	CASSVDGAADQPQHF
NA	TRBV5-1	13	TRBJ2-2	CASSSKNTGELFF
NA	TRBV5-8	15	TRBJ2-1	CASSLVRTGSNEQFF
NA	TRBV5-1	13	TRBJ1-3	CASSEERGNTIYF
NA	TRBV6-6	20	TRBJ2-7	CASSQTPPGLAGFSSYEQYF
NA	TRBV2	12	TRBJ1-6	CASREVDSPLHF
few	TRBV19	14	TRBJ1-2	CASRLGQGRYGYTF
NA	TRBV4-1	17	TRBJ2-4	CASSQPRTTLSKNIQYF
NA	TRBV18	13	TRBJ1-5	CASSPTGNQPQHF
NA	TRBV6-2/TRBV6-3	15	TRBJ2-2	CASSPAGMVAGELFF